This is a list of T cell receptor beta chains from one sample in a study of cytotoxic CD8 clonotypes in ibrutinib-treated CLL. TCRdb's copy holds only in-frame clones and misses some; the assay was immunoSEQ multiplex PCR. The table has some 50,000 clones, approximately 60% seen once; the top ten hold approximately 20%. The sequencing here drew on PBMCs, taken after 24 months of ibrutinib treatment. Receptors originate from a human donor with chronic lymphocytic leukemia. The CDR3 runs from the conserved cysteine through the conserved F or W. The D gene is left open where the match is weak. Clone size is not always given. Where it is, it says once, few, many or a class for expanded clones.

size: -; D: -; V: TRBV5-4; J: TRBJ2-3; CDR3: CASSFELGRVTDTQYF; DNA: TGTGCCAGCAGCTTCGAGTTAGGCAGGGTCACAGATACGCAGTATTTT
size: -; D: -; V: TRBV28; J: TRBJ1-2; CDR3: CASMSDRNYGYTF; DNA: TGTGCCAGCATGTCGGACAGAAACTATGGCTACACCTTC
size: -; D: TRBD2; V: TRBV30; J: TRBJ2-1; CDR3: CAWRLAGGRGEQFF; DNA: TGTGCCTGGAGGCTAGCGGGAGGACGTGGTGAGCAGTTCTTC
size: -; D: -; V: TRBV11-1; J: TRBJ2-6; CDR3: CASSLGTAEKANVLTF; DNA: TGTGCCAGCAGCTTAGGGACAGCAGAGAAGGCCAACGTCCTGACTTTC
size: few; D: -; V: TRBV21-1; J: TRBJ2-7; CDR3: CASSKEVGGTDFSYEQYF; DNA: TGTGCCAGCAGCAAAGAGGTGGGGGGGACCGACTTTTCCTACGAGCAGTACTTC
size: -; D: -; V: TRBV2; J: TRBJ2-4; CDR3: CASSTRGTKNIQYF; DNA: TGTGCCAGCAGCACACGAGGCACCAAAAACATTCAGTACTTC
size: -; D: -; V: TRBV19; J: TRBJ2-2; CDR3: CASSIEGGLRTGELFF; DNA: TGTGCCAGTAGTATAGAAGGGGGGCTAAGAACCGGGGAGCTGTTTTTT
size: -; D: -; V: TRBV9; J: TRBJ2-3; CDR3: CASSVGAANRNTQYF; DNA: TGTGCCAGCAGCGTTGGAGCCGCTAACCGGAATACGCAGTATTTT
size: few; D: TRBD1; V: TRBV5-1; J: TRBJ2-3; CDR3: CASGLVGQGFTDTQYF; DNA: TGCGCCAGCGGGTTGGTCGGACAGGGTTTCACAGATACGCAGTATTTT
size: -; D: -; V: TRBV28; J: TRBJ2-5; CDR3: CASSFLGTNQETQYF; DNA: TGTGCCAGCAGTTTCCTCGGGACAAACCAAGAGACCCAGTACTTC
size: -; D: TRBD2; V: TRBV11-2; J: TRBJ2-2; CDR3: CASSLNSASGIGELFF; DNA: TGTGCCAGCAGCTTAAATTCGGCTAGCGGGATCGGGGAGCTGTTTTTT
size: -; D: TRBD2; V: TRBV28; J: TRBJ2-7; CDR3: CASSHRGRVTDEQYF; DNA: TGTGCCAGCAGTCACCGCGGGAGGGTGACAGACGAGCAGTACTTC
size: -; D: -; V: TRBV9; J: TRBJ1-3; CDR3: CASSRTTAGNTIYF; DNA: TGTGCCAGCAGCCGAACTACTGCTGGAAACACCATATATTTT
size: -; D: -; V: TRBV29-1; J: TRBJ1-3; CDR3: CSAGLGQSGNTIYF; DNA: TGCAGCGCCGGACTTGGACAGTCTGGAAACACCATATATTTT
size: -; D: TRBD1; V: TRBV6-7; J: TRBJ1-2; CDR3: CASSYMTGFDLNDGYTF; DNA: TGTGCCAGCAGTTACATGACAGGGTTTGATTTGAATGATGGCTACACCTTC
size: -; D: -; V: TRBV7-8; J: TRBJ1-2; CDR3: CASSPRRQGSYYGYTF; DNA: TGTGCCAGCAGCCCCAGGAGGCAGGGGTCTTACTATGGCTACACCTTC
size: few; D: -; V: TRBV2; J: TRBJ2-1; CDR3: CASSLGTPYNEQFF; DNA: TGTGCCAGCAGCCTAGGGACACCCTACAATGAGCAGTTCTTC
size: few; D: -; V: TRBV27; J: TRBJ1-1; CDR3: CASSFTPVTNTEAFF; DNA: TGTGCCAGTAGTTTCACCCCCGTTACGAACACTGAAGCTTTCTTT
size: -; D: TRBD1; V: TRBV28; J: TRBJ1-2; CDR3: CASSLWTGGGGYTF; DNA: TGTGCCAGCAGTTTATGGACAGGGGGCGGTGGCTACACCTTC
size: -; D: -; V: TRBV6-1; J: TRBJ2-1; CDR3: CASQTTSTEQFF; DNA: TGTGCCAGCCAGACGACCAGTACAGAGCAGTTCTTC
size: -; D: -; V: TRBV7-9; J: TRBJ2-1; CDR3: CASSGSARDYNEQFF; DNA: TGTGCCAGCAGCGGTAGCGCTAGAGACTACAATGAGCAGTTCTTC
size: many; D: -; V: TRBV7-2; J: TRBJ2-2; CDR3: CASSRYGATGELFF; DNA: TGTGCCAGCAGCCGATACGGGGCCACCGGGGAGCTGTTTTTT